Shown below are 14 T cell receptor beta chains from a single sample sequenced in a study of T cells in Graves' hyperthyroidism and ophthalmopathy (dated by TCRdb to about 2019). The method behind the library was multiplex PCR. Sequenced using an Illumina HiSeq 2000. The TCR beta CDR3 regions were amplified from the RNA transcripts. A first-round RT-PCR of the TCR CDR3 used the HTBI primer set with the Qiagen OneStep RT-PCR kit. TCRdb's own reprocessing of the public reads used fastp at Q25 and MiXCR and kept productive beta chains. Under each unique CDR3 protein, matching rows form one entry showing the most common genes and DNA. This sample has 480,000 or so distinct CDR3 sequences in its table, and 40% to 55% of those were observed once. The ten largest clonotypes hold 44% of the sample. Sequencing was carried out using peripheral blood or thyroid tissue (not recorded which). These receptors were taken from an adult woman with Graves' disease, either hyperthyroidism or ophthalmopathy (not recorded which).

This clonotype was seen ten or more times. Here the CDR3 reads CSEPPSGTVYEQYF. The CDR3 DNA follows: TGCAGCGAGCCCCCTAGCGGGACGGTATACGAGCAGTACTTC. The J gene is TRBJ2-7, the V gene TRBV29-1; 9 bases are a match to TRBD2. The CDR3 runs 14 residues. The V and J ends lost 7 bases and 4 bases, in that order; junction bases with no gene match: 11. Germline V gene data show CDR1 as SQVTM and CDR2 as ANQGSEA.

As for this clonotype: Given a much more abundant clone one base away, this may be a read error. J is TRBJ2-5 and V is TRBV4-1; D not resolved. Germline V gives CDR1 MGHRA, CDR2 YSYEKL. Deletions cut 3 bases from V and 7 bases from J, with 15 bases between. This CDR3 has 14 residues. CDR3 sequence: CASSQTPQEGTQYF. The CDR3 bases are TGCGCCAGCAGCCAGACCCCACAAGAAGGGACCCAGTACTTC.

This clonotype appeared once. This chain joins TRBV9 and TRBJ1-2, with 7 bases lining up with TRBD1. Germline-derived CDR1 and CDR2 are SGDLS and YYNGEE. This CDR3 contains 14 residues. The ends lost 3 bases at V and 4 bases at J; junction bases unmatched: 6. CDR3: CASSESGTVYGYTF. For the CDR3, the DNA is TGTGCCAGCAGCGAATCCGGGACAGTCTATGGCTACACCTTC.

This clonotype was seen many times. CDR3 in amino acids: CASSAIAVGEEQYF. The CDR3 DNA reads as TGCGCCAGCAGCGCGATAGCGGTGGGTGAAGAGCAGTACTTC. The rearrangement links TRBV5-1 to TRBJ2-7; TRBD2 is a possible D gene (6 bases). V was clipped by 4 bases and J by 7 bases, with 18 bases between them. There are 14 residues in the CDR3. Germline V gives CDR1 SGHRS, CDR2 YFSETQ.

Ten or more counts support this clonotype. The chain couples TRBV29-1 to TRBJ1-1; D unresolved. The V end was cut by 7 bases, the J end by 0 bases, with 15 bases between. CDR1 SQVTM and CDR2 ANQGSEA come from the germline V gene. The CDR3 is 14 residues long. CDR3 nucleotide sequence: TGCAGCGCCCCGGGTCCTAGATTGAACACTGAAGCTTTCTTT. Translating gives CSAPGPRLNTEAFF.

This sequence joins TRBV10-2 and TRBJ2-7; 9 bases are a match to TRBD2. This CDR3 is built from 15 residues. Germline V gene data show CDR1 as WSHSY and CDR2 as SAAADI. V dropped 6 bases and J dropped 2; count of bases not matched to a gene: 8. CDR3 nucleotides: TGCGCCAGCAGCCAAGATAGCGGGGGAGCCTACGAGCAGTACTTC. Residues: CASSQDSGGAYEQYF.

V gene TRBV28 combines with J gene TRBJ1-1, with a weak D call TRBD1 (5 bases). The CDR3 length is 13 residues. Germline-derived CDR1 and CDR2 are MDHEN and SYDVKM. Trimming shortened V by 8 bases and J by 9 bases, and 19 bases separated the two germline ends. The CDR3 loop reads CASLKEEGKKAFF. As DNA, the CDR3 is TGTGCCAGCCTCAAGGAGGAGGGGAAAAAAGCTTTCTTT. The variable domain in full, with the rest retrieved from reference TRBV28 and TRBJ1-1, is DVKVTQSSRYLVKRTGEKVFLECVQDMDHENMFWYRQDPGLGLRLIYFSYDVKMKEKGDIPEGYSVSREKKERFSLILESASTNQTSMYLCASLKEEGKKAFFGQGTRLTVV.

The chain employs TRBV9 and TRBJ2-5, with D tentatively TRBD1 or TRBD2 (6 bases each). CDR1 and CDR2 (germline): SGDLS, YYNGEE. The CDR3 is 14 amino acids. Trimming shortened V by 4 bases and J by 4 bases, and 14 bases separated the two germline ends. The CDR3 bases are TGTGCCAGCAGCCCACAACAGGGAGGAGAGACCCAGTACTTC. This encodes CASSPQQGGETQYF.

The sample holds one count of this clonotype. The gene calls are TRBV2 and TRBJ1-5, with unresolved D. The CDR3 is 10 residues long. V shed 4 bases and J shed 12 bases, with 7 bases lying between them. From germline, CDR1 is SNHLY and CDR2 FYNNEI. This CDR3 is CASSGGFQHF. The DNA of the CDR3 is TGTGCCAGCAGTGGCGGGTTCCAGCATTTT.

This chain links TRBV29-1 with TRBJ2-7, with D possibly being TRBD1 or TRBD2 (5 bases each). The length of the CDR3 is 12 residues. Looked up from germline, CDR1 is SQVTM and CDR2 is ANQGSEA. The V end was cut by 8 bases, the J end by 3 bases, with 14 bases between. Here the CDR3 DNA reads TGCAGCTTGGCCGGGACCGACTACGAGCAGTACTTC. Residues: CSLAGTDYEQYF.

The chain carries TRBV6-5 and TRBJ2-2; D not resolved. Looked up from germline, CDR1 is MNHEY and CDR2 is SVGAGI. The CDR3 is made up of 16 amino acids. Trimming left V 1 base short and J 6 bases short, with 15 bases between. The CDR3 DNA sequence: TGTGCCAGCAGTTACTTGCAGCCTAGGTTATCCGGGGAGCTGTTTTTT. Its protein product is CASSYLQPRLSGELFF.

The V gene is TRBV5-1, the J gene TRBJ1-1; 7 nucleotides align to TRBD1. Germline V gene lookup returns CDR1 SGHRS and CDR2 YFSETQ. The V and J ends lost 2 bases and 0 bases, in that order; junction bases with no gene match: 7. The CDR3 length is 16 residues. In nucleotides, the CDR3 is TGCGCCAGCAGCTTAAAGGTGGGGACAGTGAACACTGAAGCTTTCTTT. The encoded protein is CASSLKVGTVNTEAFF.

This clonotype was seen many times. The chain has TRBV9 and TRBJ2-5; TRBD2 matches 7 bases. Looked up from germline, CDR1 is SGDLS and CDR2 is YYNGEE. Germline trimming cut 0 bases from V and 5 bases from J; bases unmatched to any gene: 1. This CDR3 comprises 13 residues. The CDR3: CASSVGGSETQYF. The CDR3 bases are TGTGCCAGCAGCGTAGGCGGGAGTGAGACCCAGTACTTC.

The J gene is TRBJ2-7, the V gene TRBV25-1, with D maybe TRBD2 (5 bases). The CDR3 loop spans 14 amino acids. From germline, CDR1 is MGHDK and CDR2 SYGVNS. Trimming took 7 bases from V and 3 from J, leaving 16 bases between them. CDR3 residues: CASTPSFSSYEQYF. As DNA, the CDR3 is TGTGCCAGCACCCCTAGCTTTTCCAGCTACGAGCAGTACTTC.